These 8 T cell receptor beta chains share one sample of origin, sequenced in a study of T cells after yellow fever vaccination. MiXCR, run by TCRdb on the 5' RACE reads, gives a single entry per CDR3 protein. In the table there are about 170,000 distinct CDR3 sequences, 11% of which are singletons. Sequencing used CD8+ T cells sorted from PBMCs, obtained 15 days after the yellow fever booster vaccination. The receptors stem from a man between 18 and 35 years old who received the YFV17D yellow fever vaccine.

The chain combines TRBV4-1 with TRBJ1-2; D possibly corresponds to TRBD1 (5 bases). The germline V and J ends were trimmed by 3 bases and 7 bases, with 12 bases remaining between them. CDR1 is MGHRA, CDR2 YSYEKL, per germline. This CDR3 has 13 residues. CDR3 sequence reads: CASSHRARAGYTF. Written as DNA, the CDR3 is TGCGCCAGCAGCCATAGAGCCAGGGCTGGCTACACCTTC.

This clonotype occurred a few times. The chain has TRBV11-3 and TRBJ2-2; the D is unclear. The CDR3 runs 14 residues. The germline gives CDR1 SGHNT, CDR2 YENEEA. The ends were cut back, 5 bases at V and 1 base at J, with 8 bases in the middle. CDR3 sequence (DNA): TGTGCCAGCAGCCCGGAACAGAACACCGGGGAGCTGTTTTTT. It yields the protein CASSPEQNTGELFF. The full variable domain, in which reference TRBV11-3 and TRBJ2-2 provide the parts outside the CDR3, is EAGVVQSPRYKIIEKKQPVAFWCNPISGHNTLYWYLQNLGQGPELLIRYENEEAVDDSQLPKDRFSAERLKGVDSTLKIQPAELGDSAVYLCASSPEQNTGELFFGEGSRLTVL.

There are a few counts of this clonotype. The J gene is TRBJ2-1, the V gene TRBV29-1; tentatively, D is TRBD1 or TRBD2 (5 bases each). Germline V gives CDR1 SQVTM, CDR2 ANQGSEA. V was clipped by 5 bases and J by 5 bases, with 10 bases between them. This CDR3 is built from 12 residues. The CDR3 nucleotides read TGCAGCGTTCCAAAGGGACACAATGAGCAGTTCTTC. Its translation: CSVPKGHNEQFF.

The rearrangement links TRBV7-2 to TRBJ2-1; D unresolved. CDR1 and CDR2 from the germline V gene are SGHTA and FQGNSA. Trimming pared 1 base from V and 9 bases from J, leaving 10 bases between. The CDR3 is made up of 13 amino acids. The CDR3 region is CASSLVGTGEQFF. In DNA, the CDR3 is TGTGCCAGCAGCTTAGTGGGTACTGGTGAGCAGTTCTTC.

The CDR3 DNA follows: TGTGCCAGCAGCCAAGAGGGCCCGAGCTCCTACAATGAGCAGTTCTTC. As protein: CASSQEGPSSYNEQFF. The chain uses TRBV3-1 and TRBJ2-1; D not certain. The CDR3 consists of 16 residues. V was cut by 0 bases and J by 0 bases, with 9 bases left in between. The germline V gene encodes CDR1 LGHDT and CDR2 YNNKEL (reference sequence).

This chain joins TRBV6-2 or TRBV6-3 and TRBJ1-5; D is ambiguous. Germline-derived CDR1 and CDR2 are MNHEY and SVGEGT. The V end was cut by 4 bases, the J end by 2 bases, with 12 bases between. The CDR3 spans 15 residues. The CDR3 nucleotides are TGTGCCAGCAGTTCCCACGTGGAGGGCAATCAGCCCCAGCATTTT. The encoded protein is CASSSHVEGNQPQHF.

The CDR3 nucleotides are TGTGCCAGCAGCTCCCAAGGGACGGGCTACGAGCAGTACGTC. Encoded protein: CASSSQGTGYEQYV. The rearrangement links TRBV9 to TRBJ2-7; D might be TRBD1 or TRBD2, each matching 5 bases. Germline-derived CDR1 and CDR2 are SGDLS and YYNGEE. The V and J ends lost 4 bases and 3 bases respectively, with 14 bases between them. The CDR3 has 14 residues.

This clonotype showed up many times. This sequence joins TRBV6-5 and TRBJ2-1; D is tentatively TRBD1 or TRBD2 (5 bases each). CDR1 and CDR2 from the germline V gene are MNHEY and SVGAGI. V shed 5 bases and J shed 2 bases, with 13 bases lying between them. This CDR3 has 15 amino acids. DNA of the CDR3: TGTGCCAGCAGTCAATCGGGGCCGCCCTACAATGAGCAGTTCTTC. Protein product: CASSQSGPPYNEQFF.